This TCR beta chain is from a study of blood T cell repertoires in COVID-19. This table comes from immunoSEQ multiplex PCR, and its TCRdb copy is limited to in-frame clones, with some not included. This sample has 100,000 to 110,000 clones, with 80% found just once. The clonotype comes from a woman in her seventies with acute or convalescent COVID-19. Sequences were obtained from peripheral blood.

The CDR3 is CASSRQGPTIQHF. CDR3 in DNA: TGTGCCAGTAGTCGACAGGGTCCCACGATCCAGCATTTT. The chain joins TRBV19 to TRBJ1-5; the match to TRBD1 covers 7 bases. Trimming at V came to 5 bases and at J to 12 bases, leaving 10 bases not matched to a gene. The germline V gene encodes CDR1 LNHDA and CDR2 SQIVND (reference sequence). The CDR3 runs to 13 residues. Full variable domain (remainder filled in from reference TRBV19 and TRBJ1-5): DGGITQSPKYLFRKEGQNVTLSCEQNLNHDAMYWYRQDPGQGLRLIYYSQIVNDFQKGDIAEGYSVSREKKESFPLTVTSAQKNPTAFYLCASSRQGPTIQHFGDGTRLSIL.